This T cell receptor (beta chain) came from a study of blood T cell repertoires in COVID-19. Study information: Sample material is recorded as cDNA or gDNA derived from T cells, B-cell-depleted T cells, or PBMCs.

This CDR3 has 13 amino acids. The germline V gene has CDR1 LNHDA and CDR2 SQIVND (reference sequence). V lost 7 bases and J lost 8, with 15 bases in between. Assay used: immunoSEQ multiplex PCR; TCRdb lists only in-frame clones, some missing. This table holds about 58,000 clones, 85% to 90% found once. Sample: peripheral blood. This TCR was sampled from a man aged 35-49 years with active COVID-19. J is TRBJ2-1 and V is TRBV19; perhaps TRBD1 as D (6 bases). This CDR3 is CASMGAWGDEQFF. The CDR3 DNA sequence: TGTGCCAGTATGGGGGCCTGGGGCGATGAGCAGTTCTTC.